The present TCR beta chain was sequenced within a study of blood T cell repertoires in COVID-19. Study summary: The study drew acute and convalescent COVID-19 samples from the United States, Italy and Spain. T cells, B-cell-depleted T cells, or PBMCs provided the cDNA or gDNA that served as material.

The CDR3 has 17 residues. J lost 2 bases, V lost 4 bases, and 6 bases had no gene match. Germline CDR1 and CDR2: SGHRS and YFSETQ. TCRdb's table, derived via immunoSEQ multiplex PCR, lists solely in-frame clones and lacks some. The repertoire holds around 380,000 clones, 70% to 90% seen once, with approximately 1.2% in the top ten. The specimen was PBMCs or T cells enriched from blood (not recorded which). The V gene is TRBV5-1, the J gene TRBJ2-3; 14 bases line up with TRBD2. This clonotype was obtained from a man in his thirties or forties who had recovered from COVID-19. CDR3 loop: CASSAGLAGGSTDTQYF. DNA for the CDR3: TGCGCCAGCAGCGCCGGACTAGCGGGGGGCTCCACAGATACGCAGTATTTT.